This T cell receptor (beta chain) was found in a study of T-cell reconstitution after alpha-beta-depleted transplantation in children (dated by TCRdb to about 2016). For context, the study as a whole: T-cell immune reconstitution after TCRalphabeta/CD19-depleted allogeneic hematopoietic cell transplantation in children was quantitatively tracked in the study by means of TCR repertoire profiling.

According to the study, the label for this sample's treatment or condition signals: allogeneic hematopoietic cell transplantation with graft depleted of TCRalphabeta T cells and CD19 B cells. The transplant recipients were children given TCRalphabeta/CD19-depleted allogeneic hematopoietic cell grafts. This clonotype has at least ten counts. Its antigen is still unknown. Base qualities are not provided; no much larger clone lies one nucleotide away. CDR3 length: 14 amino acids, cysteine to phenylalanine. The kept DNA is CDR3 alone, 42 bases in frame from the first base. From a lookup of the germline V gene (reference sequence), CDR1 and CDR2 are SEHNR and FQNEAQ. Trimming takes 5 bases from V and 4 bases from J, and the germline ends sit 12 bases apart. Libraries were prepared through PCR. TCRdb shows the sequencer as Illumina HiSeq 2500. To normalize quantification of the TCRbeta repertoire, the TCR libraries were built with molecular barcoding that relied on unique molecular identifiers. TCRdb passed the public sequencing reads through fastp at Q25 and MiXCR, retaining productive beta sequences. Under each unique CDR3 protein, matching rows form one entry showing the most common genes and DNA. This sample is represented by approximately 500,000 distinct CDR3 sequences; over 9.5% of them were singletons. The ten biggest clones cover around 2% of the sample.

Study-wide findings and limitations: Hyperexpanded clone frequencies declined over subsequent months; after one year, T-cell counts and TCRbeta diversity were mostly attributed to newly produced T cells. In some patients, the high TCRbeta diversity seen at day 60 was put down to recipient T cells and intrathymic progenitors that had survived conditioning. The apparently early recovery of alphabetaT-cell counts about two months after transplant reportedly depended on only several hundred rapidly expanded clones that came from non-depleted graft cells.

The material was PBMCs, obtained before TCRalphabeta/CD19-depleted stem cell transplant. The chain was built from TRBV7-9 and TRBJ1-3; the D segment could be TRBD1, given 6 matching bases. The sequence was obtained from a child aged 2 to 10 with inherited bone marrow failure, due to receive a stem cell transplant. The CDR3 sequence is CASSRGASGNTIYF. The DNA reads as follows: TGTGCCAGCAGCCGGGGGGCCTCGGGAAACACCATATATTTT.